This T cell receptor beta chain comes out of a study of beta chain features in type 1 diabetes. This clone was seen only once. Antigen: not known. Expressed TCRB transcripts were sequenced, since all the RNA that had been isolated was reverse transcribed. Data came from immunoSEQ multiplex PCR; TCRdb stores just in-frame clones and leaves some out. The sample shows 120,000 to 150,000 clones, 10% to 15% of them seen only once. General study findings and limits: Type 1 diabetes patients had moderately but significantly shorter TCRB CDR3s in all four CD4+ subsets.

There are 14 residues in the CDR3. Trimming removed 6 bases from V and 5 bases from J, with 11 bases in between. Germline values: CDR1 MNHEY, CDR2 SMNVEV (reference sequence). The receptor's source is a man aged 18-30 years with type 1 diabetes. The rearrangement joins TRBV27 to TRBJ1-6; TRBD1 is a possible D gene (5 bases). Sequenced sample: central memory CD4+ T cells from blood. The CDR3 coding sequence is TGTGCCAGCAGATTCGGGGCGGATAATTCACCCCTCCACTTT. As protein: CASRFGADNSPLHF.